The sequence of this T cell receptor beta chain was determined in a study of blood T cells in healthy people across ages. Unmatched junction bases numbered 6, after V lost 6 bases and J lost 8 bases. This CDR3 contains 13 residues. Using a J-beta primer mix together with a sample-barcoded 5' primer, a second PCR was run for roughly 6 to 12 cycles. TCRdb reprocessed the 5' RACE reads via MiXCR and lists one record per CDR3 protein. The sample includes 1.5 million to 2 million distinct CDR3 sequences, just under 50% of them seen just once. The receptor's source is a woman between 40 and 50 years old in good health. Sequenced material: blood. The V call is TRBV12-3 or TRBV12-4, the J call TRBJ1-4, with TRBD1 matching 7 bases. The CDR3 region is CASRNRGREKLFF. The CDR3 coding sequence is TGTGCCAGCAGGAACAGGGGACGAGAAAAACTGTTTTTT.